This T cell receptor (beta chain) stems from a study of blood T cell repertoires in COVID-19. Study details: T cells, B-cell-depleted T cells, or PBMCs supplied cDNA or gDNA.

The germline V and J ends were trimmed by 5 bases and 5 bases, with 24 bases remaining between them. The CDR3 loop spans 17 amino acids. CDR1 SGHVS and CDR2 FNYEAQ come from the germline V gene. Libraries were prepared by immunoSEQ multiplex PCR; TCRdb keeps only in-frame clonotypes and omits some of them. The sample lists a few hundred thousand clones; approximately 84% were seen once. The sample was peripheral blood. This clonotype was sampled from a human donor in a cohort sampled during active COVID-19. The J gene is TRBJ2-5, the V gene TRBV7-6, with TRBD2 as a possible D gene (6 bases). The CDR3 region has the DNA TGTGCCAGCAGCCTCTCGTCGATGGCGCCGGGAGAGGAGACCCAGTACTTC. This translates into CASSLSSMAPGEETQYF.